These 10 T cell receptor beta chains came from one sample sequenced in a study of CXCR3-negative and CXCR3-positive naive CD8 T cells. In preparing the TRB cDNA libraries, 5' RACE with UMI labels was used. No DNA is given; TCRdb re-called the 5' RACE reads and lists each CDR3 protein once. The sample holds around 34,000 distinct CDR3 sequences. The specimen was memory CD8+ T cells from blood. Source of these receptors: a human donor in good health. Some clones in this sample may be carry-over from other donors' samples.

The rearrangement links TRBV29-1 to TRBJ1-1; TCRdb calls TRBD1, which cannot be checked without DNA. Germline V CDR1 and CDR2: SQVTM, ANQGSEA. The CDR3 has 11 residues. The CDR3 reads CSVGQGTEAFF.

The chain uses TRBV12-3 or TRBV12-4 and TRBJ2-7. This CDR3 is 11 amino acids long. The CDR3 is CASSENYEQYF.

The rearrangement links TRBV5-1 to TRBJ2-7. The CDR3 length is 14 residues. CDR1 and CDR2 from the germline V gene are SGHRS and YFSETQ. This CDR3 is CASSLEAGPYEQYF.

The CDR3 here is CASSLGESSYNEQFF. V and J are TRBV28 and TRBJ2-1; TCRdb names TRBD1, which stays unverified in the absence of DNA. Germline V gene data show CDR1 as MDHEN and CDR2 as SYDVKM. The CDR3 is 15 residues long.

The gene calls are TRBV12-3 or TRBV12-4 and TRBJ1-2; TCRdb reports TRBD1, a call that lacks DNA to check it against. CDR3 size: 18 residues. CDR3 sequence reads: CASSPTYRGTAFDYGYTF.

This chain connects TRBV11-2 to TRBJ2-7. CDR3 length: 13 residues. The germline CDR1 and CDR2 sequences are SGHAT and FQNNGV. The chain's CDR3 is CASSLERQYEQYF. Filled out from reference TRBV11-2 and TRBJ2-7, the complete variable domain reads EAGVAQSPRYKIIEKRQSVAFWCNPISGHATLYWYQQILGQGPKLLIQFQNNGVVDDSQLPKDRFSAERLKGVDSTLKIQPAKLEDSAVYLCASSLERQYEQYFGPGTRLTVT.

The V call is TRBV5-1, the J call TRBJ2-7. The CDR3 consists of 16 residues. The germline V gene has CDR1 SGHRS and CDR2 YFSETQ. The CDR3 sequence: CASSWPDGVSTYEQYF.

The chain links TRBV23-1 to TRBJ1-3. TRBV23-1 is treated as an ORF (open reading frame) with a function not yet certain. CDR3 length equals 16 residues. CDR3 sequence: CASSPPGGSSGNTIYF.

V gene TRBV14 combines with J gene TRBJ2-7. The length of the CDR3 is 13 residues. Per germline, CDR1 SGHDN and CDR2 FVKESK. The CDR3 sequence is CASSSAESYEQYF.

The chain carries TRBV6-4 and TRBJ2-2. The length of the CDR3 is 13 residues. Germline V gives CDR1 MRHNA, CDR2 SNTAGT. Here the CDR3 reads CASRVSNTGELFF.